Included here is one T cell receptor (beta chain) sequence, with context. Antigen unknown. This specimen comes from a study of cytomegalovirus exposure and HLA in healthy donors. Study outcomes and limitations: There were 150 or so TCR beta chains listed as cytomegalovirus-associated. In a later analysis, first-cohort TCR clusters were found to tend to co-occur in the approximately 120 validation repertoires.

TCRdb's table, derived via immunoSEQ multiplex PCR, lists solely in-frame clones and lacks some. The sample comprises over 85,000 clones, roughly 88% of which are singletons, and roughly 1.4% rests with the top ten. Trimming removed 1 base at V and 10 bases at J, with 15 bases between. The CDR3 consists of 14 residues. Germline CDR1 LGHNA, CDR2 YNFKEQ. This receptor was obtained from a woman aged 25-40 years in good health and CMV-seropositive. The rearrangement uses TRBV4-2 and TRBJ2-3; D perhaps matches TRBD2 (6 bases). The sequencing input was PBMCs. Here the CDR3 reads CASSQALASSAQYF. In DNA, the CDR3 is TGTGCCAGCAGCCAAGCACTAGCTAGTAGTGCGCAGTATTTT.